This T cell receptor (beta chain) was recovered during a study of blood T cell repertoires in COVID-19. In the authors' methods: Amplification of reference gene primers was used by the study to estimate nucleated cell counts. The data were produced by immunoSEQ multiplex PCR, yet TCRdb's version contains in-frame clones alone and is incomplete. The D gene and trimming were derived from the DNA, and the V and J assignments and clone size from that table. The profile shows hundreds of thousands of clones, 88% of them singletons. This CDR3 spans 14 amino acids. Germline V lookup: CDR1 MNHEY, CDR2 SVGAGI. Trimming left V 4 bases short and J 2 bases short, with 10 bases between. Study members were between roughly 18 and 89 years old and lived in 25 or so US regions. Cohort assignment relied on participant-reported clinical history. Donors in Cohort 3 who had recovered were those with two negative PCRs, healthcare professional clearance, or resolution of their symptoms.

This TCR derives from a woman in her twenties or thirties who had recovered from COVID-19. The sequencing input was PBMCs or T cells enriched from blood (not recorded which). V usage is TRBV6-5 and J usage is TRBJ2-3, with a weak D call TRBD1 (5 bases). The CDR3 nucleotides are TGTGCCAGCAGTTCAGGGATCCTCACAGATACGCAGTATTTT. This encodes CASSSGILTDTQYF.